This T cell receptor (beta chain) derives from a study of prognosis after radiotherapy for stage I lung cancer (dated by TCRdb to about 2021). Regarding the complete study: Between early 2018 and January 2019, some 18 patients with stage I NSCLC were enrolled in Nanjing, China. Every patient was regarded as medically inoperable, because of comorbidities in 11 to 13 cases and refusal of surgery in over five cases. No patient received concurrent therapy alongside SBRT. Squamous cell carcinoma histology was identified in about 7 patients, and adenocarcinoma histology was identified in eleven to twelve patients. Patients with newly diagnosed primary stage I lung tumors numbered about 15, with about 5 others having oligometastatic NSCLC after surgical resection of the primary tumor. Peripheral blood TCR beta repertoires were profiled in stage I NSCLC patients before and after stereotactic body radiotherapy, and the repertoires were related to distant failure. A total of about 40 blood samples from approximately 19 patients were sequenced, with one sample obtained before and one obtained after SBRT for each patient. Image-guided IMRT or VMAT was used to deliver SBRT in 3 to 5 fractions at a biologically effective dose of at least 100 Gy. Ages in the cohort of approximately 13 men and five to seven women ranged from about 50 to 84 years, with a median of 74. After SBRT, distant metastases developed in four of the 19 patients at a median of around 7 months, while the remaining 15 patients had no significant progression. Paper-wide results and their limitations: Whether the expanded TCR clones were tumor-specific was not determined. Differences by metastasis status were reportedly seen in TRBV and TRBJ usage frequencies, involving two V genes at baseline and, after SBRT, 9 or 10 V genes and two J genes. After SBRT, the number of unique TCR clones decreased (median about 9,100 before versus about 7,000 after; Wilcoxon paired P=0.011). Post-SBRT Shannon entropy and its change from baseline were lower in patients who developed distant metastases; baseline Shannon entropy was not associated with metastases. No adjustment for multiple comparisons was applied to any of the reported P values. Limitations of the study included a small cohort and short follow-up, and the study findings need independent validation.

No patient had a history of other malignancies or prior chemotherapy or radiotherapy, and all had node-negative disease on CT and PET/CT. At each of the two time points, 6 to 7 milliliters of peripheral venous blood were collected into EDTA tubes. PBMCs were isolated by Ficoll-Paque Plus density-gradient centrifugation. Immediately after collection, samples were stored at -80 degrees C until analysis. This clonotype was found many times. The specificity of this receptor is unknown. No qualities accompany the bases; no much larger clone lies one base away. The germline V gene sets CDR1 to MDHEN and CDR2 to SYDVKM. From the cysteine through the phenylalanine, the CDR3 covers 12 amino acids. Only the CDR3 DNA stays, 36 bases, in frame from base 1. V and J lose 5 bases and 5 bases, and a span of 7 bases separates them. Two rounds of multiplex PCR were performed to amplify the TCR beta CDR3 region from genomic DNA. In the first round of PCR, primers specific to each TRBV and TRBJ gene were used, and the primer sequences are filed in Chinese patent CN105087789A. Universal primers were used in the second PCR round. The Roche High Pure PCR Template Preparation Kit was used to extract genomic DNA from the frozen PBMCs. Libraries were sequenced paired-end with 151 bp reads on an Illumina HiSeq 3000. In the paper's pipeline: Raw reads lacking the multiplex PCR primer sequences were removed with CutAdapt. PEAR was used to merge high-quality paired reads into contigs. MiXCR assigned TRB V, D and J gene segments to each contig by aligning to reference sequences. To remove sequencing errors, CDR3 sequences were clustered according to base quality and sequence similarity. Shannon entropy, normalized by the natural log of the productive TCR sequence number, served as the measure of diversity. One minus Shannon entropy divided by the natural log of the number of unique clonotypes was used as the definition of clonality. Progression-free survival cut-offs for repertoire metrics were chosen using the Youden index of ROC curves, with analyses run in R 3.5.3. TCRdb cleaned the public reads at Q25 with fastp, built clones with MiXCR and kept in-frame beta chains. Rows with one shared CDR3 protein collapse into an entry with the most common genes and DNA. In this record, the V and J calls reflect TCRdb's handling and not the investigators' own analysis. Counted in this sample were around 15,000 distinct CDR3 sequences; less than 55% of them appeared once. Of the sample, roughly 45% falls within the top ten clones.

The receptor chain draws on TRBV28 and TRBJ1-5; too little of a D gene remains to name it. The sample was PBMCs, taken before or after stereotactic body radiation therapy (not recorded which). This sequence originates from a donor aged 50 or older with non-small cell lung cancer. The DNA sequence is given as TGTGCCAGCAGTCGTGATTATCAGCCCCAGCATTTT. It translates to CASSRDYQPQHF.